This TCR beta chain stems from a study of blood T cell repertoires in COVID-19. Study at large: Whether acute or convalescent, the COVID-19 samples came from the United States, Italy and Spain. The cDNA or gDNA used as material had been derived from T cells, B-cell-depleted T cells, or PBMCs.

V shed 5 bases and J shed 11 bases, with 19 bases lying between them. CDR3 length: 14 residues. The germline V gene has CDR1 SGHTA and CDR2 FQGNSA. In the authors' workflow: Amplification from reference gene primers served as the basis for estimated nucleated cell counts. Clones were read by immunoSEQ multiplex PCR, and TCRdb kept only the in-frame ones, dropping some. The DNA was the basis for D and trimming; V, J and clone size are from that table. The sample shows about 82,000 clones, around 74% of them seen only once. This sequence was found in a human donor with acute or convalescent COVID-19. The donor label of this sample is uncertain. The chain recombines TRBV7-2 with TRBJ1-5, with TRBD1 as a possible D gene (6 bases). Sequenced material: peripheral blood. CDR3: CASSTTGPPRTQHF. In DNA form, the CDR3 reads TGTGCCAGCAGCACAACAGGGCCCCCAAGGACCCAGCATTTT.